This TCR beta chain derives from a study of CD8+ T cells in alopecia areata. This clone was picked up a small number of times. It was cDNA, reverse transcribed from extracted RNA, that served as the sequencing template. The table came from immunoSEQ multiplex PCR; TCRdb's copy has only in-frame clones and leaves some out. The table includes roughly 120,000 clones, 50% to 75% detected once. Noted treatment: oral pan-JAK inhibitor, 5-10 mg twice daily. CDR1 is SQVTM and CDR2 is ANQGSEA in the germline V gene. V was shortened by 4 bases and J by 0 bases, with 18 bases between the two germline ends. The CDR3 has 16 amino acids.

The V and J genes are TRBV29-1 and TRBJ2-5, with D perhaps TRBD2 (7 bases). Material: CD8+ T cells sorted from blood, obtained at week 4, from a patient treated with tofacitinib. The TCR was taken from a human donor with alopecia areata. DNA of the CDR3: TGCAGCGTTGTAGGGGGGGCACCATTGTACCAAGAGACCCAGTACTTC. It encodes CSVVGGAPLYQETQYF. Combining the CDR3 with reference TRBV29-1 and TRBJ2-5 gives the whole variable domain SAVISQKPSRDICQRGTSLTIQCQVDSQVTMMFWYRQQPGQSLTLIATANQGSEATYESGFVIDKFPISRPNLTFSTLTVSNMSPEDSSIYLCSVVGGAPLYQETQYFGPGTRLLVL.